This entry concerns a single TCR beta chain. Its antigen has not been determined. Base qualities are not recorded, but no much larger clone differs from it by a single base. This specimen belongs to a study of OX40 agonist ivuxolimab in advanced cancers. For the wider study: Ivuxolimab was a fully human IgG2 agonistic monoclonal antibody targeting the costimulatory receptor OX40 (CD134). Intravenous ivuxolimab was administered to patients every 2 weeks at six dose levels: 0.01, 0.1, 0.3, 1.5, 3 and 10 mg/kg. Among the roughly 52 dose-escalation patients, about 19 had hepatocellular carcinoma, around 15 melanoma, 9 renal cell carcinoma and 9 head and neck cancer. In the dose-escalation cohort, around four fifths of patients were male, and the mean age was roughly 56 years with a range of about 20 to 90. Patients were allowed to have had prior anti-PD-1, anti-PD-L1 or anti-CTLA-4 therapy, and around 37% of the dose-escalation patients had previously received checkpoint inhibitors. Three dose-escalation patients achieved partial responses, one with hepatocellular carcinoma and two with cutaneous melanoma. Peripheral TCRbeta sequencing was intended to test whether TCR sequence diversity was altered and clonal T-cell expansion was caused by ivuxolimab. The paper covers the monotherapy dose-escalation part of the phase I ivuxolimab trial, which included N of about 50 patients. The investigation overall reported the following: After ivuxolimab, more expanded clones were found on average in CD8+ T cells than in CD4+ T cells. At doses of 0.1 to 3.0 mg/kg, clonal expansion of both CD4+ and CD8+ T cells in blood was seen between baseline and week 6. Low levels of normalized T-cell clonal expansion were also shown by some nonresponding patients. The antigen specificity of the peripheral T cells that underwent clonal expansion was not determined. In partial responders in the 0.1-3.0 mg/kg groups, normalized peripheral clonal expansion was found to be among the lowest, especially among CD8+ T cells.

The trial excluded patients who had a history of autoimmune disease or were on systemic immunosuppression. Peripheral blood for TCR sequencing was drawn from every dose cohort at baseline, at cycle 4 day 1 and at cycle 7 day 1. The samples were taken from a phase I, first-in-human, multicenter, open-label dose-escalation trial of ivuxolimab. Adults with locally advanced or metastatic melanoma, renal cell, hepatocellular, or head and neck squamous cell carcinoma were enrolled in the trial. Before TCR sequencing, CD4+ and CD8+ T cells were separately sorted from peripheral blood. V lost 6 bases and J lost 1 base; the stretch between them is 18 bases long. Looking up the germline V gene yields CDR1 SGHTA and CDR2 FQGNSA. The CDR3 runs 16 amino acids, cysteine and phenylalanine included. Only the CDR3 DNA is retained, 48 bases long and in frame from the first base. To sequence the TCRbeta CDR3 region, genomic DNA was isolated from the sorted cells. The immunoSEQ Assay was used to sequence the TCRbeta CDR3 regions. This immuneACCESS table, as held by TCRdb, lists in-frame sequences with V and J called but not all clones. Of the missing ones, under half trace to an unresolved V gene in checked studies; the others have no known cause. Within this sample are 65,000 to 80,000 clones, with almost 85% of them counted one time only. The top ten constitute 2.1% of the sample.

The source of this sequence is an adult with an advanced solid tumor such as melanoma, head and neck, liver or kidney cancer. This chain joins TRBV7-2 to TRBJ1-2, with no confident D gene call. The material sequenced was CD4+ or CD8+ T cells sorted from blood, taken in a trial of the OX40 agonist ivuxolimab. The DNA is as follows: TGTGCCAGCAGACCGGGCCAGATGACAAATAACTATGGCTACACCTTC. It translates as CASRPGQMTNNYGYTF.